The 29 T cell receptor beta chains in this list originate from one sample, sequenced in a study of shared clonotypes between healthy human individuals. Produced via immunoSEQ multiplex PCR; TCRdb's table is partial and in-frame only. The sample records 950,000 to 1,300,000 clones, roughly 70% being singletons. Material for sequencing was memory CD4+ T cells sorted from blood. The subset here: CD45RA-negative fraction. The receptor set was obtained from a man in his late teens or twenties in good health.

The V call is TRBV6-5, the J call TRBJ1-2; D call uncertain. The CDR3 is made up of 14 amino acids. V was trimmed by 6 bases and J by 4 bases, leaving 15 bases between them. The germline CDR1 and CDR2 sequences are MNHEY and SVGAGI. The CDR3 sequence: CASRESHGGYGYTF. In DNA, the CDR3 is TGTGCCAGCAGGGAATCCCACGGAGGCTATGGCTACACCTTC.

To note about this clone: Different DNA sequences within this sample yield the same CDR3. The chain uses TRBV7-3 and TRBJ2-2, with no clear D. V lost 4 bases and J lost 6, with 9 bases in between. The CDR3 spans 13 residues. The germline V gene has CDR1 SGHTA and CDR2 FQGTGA. CDR3 sequence: CASSSREAGELFF. In nucleotides, the CDR3 is TGTGCCAGCAGCTCCCGAGAGGCCGGGGAGCTGTTTTTT.

The V gene is TRBV27, the J gene TRBJ2-3; 11 positions agree with TRBD2. Germline-derived CDR1 and CDR2 are MNHEY and SMNVEV (reference sequence). Unmatched junction bases numbered 0, after V lost 6 bases and J lost 1 base. This CDR3 comprises 14 residues. CDR3 bases: TGTGCCAGCAGACTAGCGGGGGGCACAGATACGCAGTATTTT. It codes for CASRLAGGTDTQYF.

Note on this clone: Other DNA sequences in this specimen translate into the identical CDR3. This chain connects TRBV5-4 to TRBJ2-5; 8 positions agree with TRBD1. V shed 2 bases and J 1 base; nucleotides not matched to a gene: 1. Germline lookup yields CDR1 SGHNT and CDR2 YYREEE (reference sequence). The CDR3 totals 14 residues. Here the CDR3 reads CASSFGQGQETQYF. DNA of the CDR3: TGTGCCAGCAGCTTTGGACAGGGCCAAGAGACCCAGTACTTC. The full variable domain, with the rest looked up from reference TRBV5-4 and TRBJ2-5, is ETGVTQSPTHLIKTRGQQVTLRCSSQSGHNTVSWYQQALGQGPQFIFQYYREEENGRGNFPPRFSGLQFPNYSSELNVNALELDDSALYLCASSFGQGQETQYFGPGTRLLVL.

Note on this clone: At the DNA level, this CDR3 is encoded by other sequences in the same sample as well. CDR3 in amino acids: CASSLSGGQETQYF. CDR3 in DNA: TGTGCCAGCAGCTTATCGGGGGGCCAAGAGACCCAGTACTTC. The gene calls are TRBV7-2 and TRBJ2-5; TRBD2 agrees at 7 bases. V lost 2 bases to trimming and J lost 1 base; unmatched junction nucleotides: 1. Germline CDR1 reads SGHTA; CDR2 reads FQGNSA. The CDR3 totals 14 residues. Combining the CDR3 with reference TRBV7-2 and TRBJ2-5 gives the whole variable domain GAGVSQSPSNKVTEKGKDVELRCDPISGHTALYWYRQSLGQGLEFLIYFQGNSAPDKSGLPSDRFSAERTGGSVSTLTIQRTQQEDSAVYLCASSLSGGQETQYFGPGTRLLVL.

This clone was counted ten times or more. The chain has TRBV19 and TRBJ2-2; TRBD1 matches at 7 bases. J lost 6 bases, V lost 3 bases, and 7 bases had no gene match. The germline CDR1 and CDR2 sequences are LNHDA and SQIVND (reference sequence). This CDR3 has 15 residues. The CDR3 nucleotides read TGTGCCAGTAGTATCGACAGGGTTCTTCCCGGGGAGCTGTTTTTT. This sequence encodes CASSIDRVLPGELFF.

V usage is TRBV30 and J usage is TRBJ2-1, with 8 bases identical to TRBD1. The germline V gene has CDR1 GTSNPN and CDR2 SVGIG (reference sequence). The V gene end was trimmed by 4 bases and the J gene end by 4 bases; junction bases not matched to a gene: 9. The CDR3 contains 15 residues. CDR3 amino acids: CAWNLGQAIYNEQFF. CDR3 DNA sequence: TGTGCCTGGAACCTGGGACAGGCGATATACAATGAGCAGTTCTTC.

V is TRBV5-7 and J is TRBJ2-1; perhaps TRBD2 as D (5 bases). TRBV5-7 is an ORF, with its function uncertain. The CDR3 has 16 amino acids. Trimming shortened V by 4 bases and J by 0 bases, and 14 bases separated the two germline ends. The chain's CDR3 is CASSGLERSSYNEQFF. As DNA, the CDR3 is TGTGCCAGCAGCGGCCTCGAGCGGAGCTCCTACAATGAGCAGTTCTTC.

The V and J genes are TRBV9 and TRBJ2-7; maybe TRBD1 (5 bases). CDR3 size: 15 residues. Trimming removed 0 bases from V and 0 bases from J, with 10 bases in between. The germline V gene has CDR1 SGDLS and CDR2 YYNGEE. CDR3 sequence reads: CASSVGGAGSYEQYF. CDR3 nucleotide sequence: TGTGCCAGCAGCGTAGGGGGCGCCGGCTCCTACGAGCAGTACTTC.

The chain uses TRBV30 and TRBJ1-1, with 7 bases identical to TRBD1. The germline V gene encodes CDR1 GTSNPN and CDR2 SVGIG (reference sequence). The CDR3 totals 18 residues. Trimming removed 3 bases from V and 2 bases from J; junction bases left unmatched: 18. CDR3 in DNA: TGTGCCTGGAGCCACGGACAGGTATTCGGGGGCCTAAACACTGAAGCTTTCTTT. It is translated as CAWSHGQVFGGLNTEAFF. The whole variable domain, filled in from reference TRBV30 and TRBJ1-1, reads SQTIHQWPATLVQPVGSPLSLECTVEGTSNPNLYWYRQAAGRGLQLLFYSVGIGQISSEVPQNLSASRPQDRQFILSSKKLLLSDSGFYLCAWSHGQVFGGLNTEAFFGQGTRLTVV.

In this sample, this clone turned up a few times. The chain has TRBV28 and TRBJ1-2; the match to TRBD1 covers 8 bases. Germline assignment: CDR1 MDHEN and CDR2 SYDVKM. V lost 6 bases to trimming and J lost 5 bases; unmatched junction nucleotides: 8. This CDR3 contains 14 residues. Here the CDR3 reads CASRSQGGRYGYTF. CDR3 coding DNA: TGTGCCAGCAGATCACAGGGGGGGAGGTATGGCTACACCTTC.

This clone showed up just a few times. The chain combines TRBV7-8 with TRBJ1-2; D is undetermined. CDR1 SGHVS and CDR2 FQNEAQ come from the germline V gene. V was trimmed by 3 bases and J by 0 bases, leaving 8 bases between them. The CDR3 runs to 14 residues. The CDR3 here is CASSLAEANYGYTF. The CDR3 nucleotides read TGTGCCAGCAGCTTGGCGGAGGCTAACTATGGCTACACCTTC.

As concerns this clone: The identical CDR3 is also encoded by other nucleotide sequences in the sample. CDR3 bases: TGTGCCAGCAGCCCAGGCACAGATACGCAGTATTTT. Translating gives CASSPGTDTQYF. J is TRBJ2-3 and V is TRBV7-6; D gene ambiguous. V lost 5 bases, J lost 1 base, and 4 bases lay in between. This CDR3 contains 12 residues. Germline V gene data show CDR1 as SGHVS and CDR2 as FNYEAQ.

This CDR3 reads CASSGQGAGETQYF. CDR3 DNA sequence: TGTGCCAGCAGTGGACAGGGGGCTGGGGAGACCCAGTACTTC. The chain joins TRBV27 to TRBJ2-5; 11 bases agree with TRBD1. The germline V gene has CDR1 MNHEY and CDR2 SMNVEV (reference sequence). V shed 5 bases, J shed 5 bases, and the junction held 4 bases outside the gene matches. This CDR3 is 14 amino acids long.

Many counts were recorded for this clone. This chain's CDR3 is CASSTGGETQYF. The CDR3 nucleotides are TGCGCCAGCAGCACGGGTGGGGAGACCCAGTACTTC. The rearrangement joins TRBV5-1 to TRBJ2-5; D not certain. Germline assignment: CDR1 SGHRS and CDR2 YFSETQ. Trimming took 4 bases from V and 5 from J, leaving 9 bases between them. This CDR3 has 12 amino acids.

This chain connects TRBV28 to TRBJ2-2; no definite D call. CDR3 length equals 14 residues. Germline V CDR1 and CDR2: MDHEN, SYDVKM. Trimming took off 2 bases at V and 0 bases at J, with 4 bases between the two ends. This CDR3 is CASSLPTNTGELFF. CDR3 DNA sequence: TGTGCCAGCAGTTTACCAACGAACACCGGGGAGCTGTTTTTT.

V is TRBV10-3 and J is TRBJ2-1; TRBD2 agrees at 10 bases. Germline V gives CDR1 ENHRY, CDR2 SYGVKD. This CDR3 is 15 amino acids long. V lost 3 bases and J lost 6; bases outside the gene matches: 5. This CDR3 is CAISDTSGISNEQFF. CDR3 coding DNA: TGTGCCATCAGTGATACTAGCGGGATCAGCAATGAGCAGTTCTTC.

V gene TRBV6-5 combines with J gene TRBJ2-7, with D unresolved. Germline assignment: CDR1 MNHEY and CDR2 SVGAGI. This CDR3 is 13 amino acids long. CDR3 amino acids: CARVWVLSYEQYF. CDR3 sequence (DNA): TGTGCTAGAGTGTGGGTTCTCTCCTACGAGCAGTACTTC.

V gene TRBV18 combines with J gene TRBJ2-7, with D unclear. The CDR3 extends over 12 amino acids. Germline V gene data show CDR1 as KGHSH and CDR2 as LQKENI. V gave up 1 base and J gave up 6 bases, with 7 bases separating them. In nucleotides, the CDR3 is TGTGCCAGCTCACCACAGGGTTCCGAGCAGTACTTC. Translation gives CASSPQGSEQYF.

This clone occurred a few times. This chain joins TRBV10-1 and TRBJ1-1; TRBD1 matches at 7 bases. Germline V gene data show CDR1 as WNHNN and CDR2 as SYGVQD (reference sequence). The CDR3 is made up of 21 amino acids. V lost 6 bases and J lost 0; bases outside the gene matches: 25. The CDR3, as DNA: TGCGCCAGCAGGATAATAAAACAGGGGCGATGGACCGTCCTCCTGAACACTGAAGCTTTCTTT. Protein product: CASRIIKQGRWTVLLNTEAFF.

The sample holds a few counts of this clone. The chain couples TRBV30 to TRBJ1-5, with D possibly TRBD1 on 5 matching bases. Germline assignment: CDR1 GTSNPN and CDR2 SVGIG (reference sequence). The CDR3 sequence is 14 residues long. V was shortened by 4 bases and J by 4 bases, with 14 bases between the two germline ends. CDR3 nucleotide sequence: TGTGCCTGGACGGCAGGGAAGGAGAATCAGCCCCAGCATTTT. Translating gives CAWTAGKENQPQHF.

The table lists this clone with a count of one. This chain uses TRBV6-1 with TRBJ1-6; no clear D. CDR1 and CDR2 (germline): MNHNS, SASEGT. CDR3 length: 15 amino acids. Trimming stripped 7 bases from V and 0 bases from J, with 10 bases between. CDR3 in DNA: TGTGCCAGCAACCGAGGGAGCTCCTATAATTCACCCCTCCACTTT. Amino acids: CASNRGSSYNSPLHF.

In regard to this clone: Other DNA sequences in this specimen translate into the identical CDR3. The CDR3 region is CAWSEGREKLFF. The CDR3 DNA follows: TGTGCCTGGAGCGAAGGACGGGAAAAACTGTTTTTT. The chain combines TRBV30 with TRBJ1-4; the D is unclear. The CDR3 consists of 12 residues. The V gene's germline CDR1 is GTSNPN and CDR2 SVGIG (reference sequence). The V end lost 3 bases, the J end lost 8 bases, and 10 bases lay between the germline ends. Variable domain in full (rest from reference TRBV30 and TRBJ1-4): SQTIHQWPATLVQPVGSPLSLECTVEGTSNPNLYWYRQAAGRGLQLLFYSVGIGQISSEVPQNLSASRPQDRQFILSSKKLLLSDSGFYLCAWSEGREKLFFGSGTQLSVL.

The V call is TRBV10-3, the J call TRBJ1-1; D unclear. The CDR3 contains 15 residues. Deletions cut 10 bases from V and 1 base from J, with 19 bases between. Germline CDR1 is ENHRY and CDR2 is SYGVKD. CDR3 sequence reads: CASTILGRGNTEAFF. CDR3 in DNA: TGTGCCAGCACTATCCTTGGCCGGGGGAACACTGAAGCTTTCTTT.

This clone was seen only a few times. The genes are TRBV11-2 and TRBJ2-2; 15 positions match TRBD2. Trimming cost V 6 bases and J 0 bases; bases outside gene matches: 5. CDR3 length: 18 residues. Germline V lookup: CDR1 SGHAT, CDR2 FQNNGV. The CDR3 nucleotides are TGTGCCAGCAGACTCGGGACTAGCGGGGGGACGAACACCGGGGAGCTGTTTTTT. It translates to CASRLGTSGGTNTGELFF.

About this clone: The same CDR3 is also encoded by other DNA sequences in this sample. The rearrangement uses TRBV29-1 and TRBJ2-7; D remains ambiguous. V lost 4 bases and J lost 2, with 9 bases in between. The CDR3 has 12 amino acids. CDR1 and CDR2 (germline): SQVTM, ANQGSEA. The CDR3 region is CSVGRGTYEQYF. CDR3 in DNA: TGCAGCGTTGGGAGAGGCACCTACGAGCAGTACTTC.

The CDR3 spells CASKWSLTARYEQYF. DNA for the CDR3: TGTGCCAGCAAATGGAGTCTCACCGCCAGGTACGAGCAGTACTTC. The chain uses TRBV21-1 and TRBJ2-7. TRBV21-1 constitutes a pseudogene. This CDR3 comprises 15 residues.

This clone has more than one count but fewer than ten. The chain combines TRBV7-8 with TRBJ2-5; perhaps TRBD2 as D (5 bases). This CDR3 contains 12 residues. Per germline, CDR1 SGHVS and CDR2 FQNEAQ. The V end lost 10 bases, the J end lost 5 bases, and 14 bases lay between the germline ends. The CDR3 sequence: CATGGSGETQYF. CDR3 DNA sequence: TGTGCCACCGGCGGTTCGGGGGAGACCCAGTACTTC.

V is TRBV6-6 and J is TRBJ2-7; no clear D gene. The V end was cut by 6 bases, the J end by 2 bases, with 17 bases between. The CDR3 is 15 amino acids. Germline V lookup: CDR1 MNHNY, CDR2 SVGAGI (reference sequence). As DNA, the CDR3 is TGTGCCAGCAGCCTACCCCCGTATCTCACCTACGAGCAGTACTTC. Its translation: CASSLPPYLTYEQYF.